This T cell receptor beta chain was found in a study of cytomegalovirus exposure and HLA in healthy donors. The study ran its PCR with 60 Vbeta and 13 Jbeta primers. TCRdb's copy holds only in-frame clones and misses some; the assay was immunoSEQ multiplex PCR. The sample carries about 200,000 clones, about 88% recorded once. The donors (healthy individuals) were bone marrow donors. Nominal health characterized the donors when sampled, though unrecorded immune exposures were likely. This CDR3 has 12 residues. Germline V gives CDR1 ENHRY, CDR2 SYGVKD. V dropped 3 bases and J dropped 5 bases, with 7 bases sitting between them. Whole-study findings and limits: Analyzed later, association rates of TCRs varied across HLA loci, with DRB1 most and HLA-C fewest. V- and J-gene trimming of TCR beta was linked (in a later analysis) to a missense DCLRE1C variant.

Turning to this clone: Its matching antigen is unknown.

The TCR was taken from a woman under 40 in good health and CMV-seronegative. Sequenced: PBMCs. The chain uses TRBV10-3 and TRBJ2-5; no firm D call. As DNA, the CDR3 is TGTGCCATCAGTGAAATTCGGGAGACCCAGTACTTC. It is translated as CAISEIRETQYF.